A selection of T cell receptor beta chains follows, all from one sample in a study of cytomegalovirus exposure and HLA in healthy donors. Profiling relied on immunoSEQ multiplex PCR, and the TCRdb table lists in-frame clones only, not all of them. The sample lists about 98,000 clones, roughly 70% occurring once. The sample taken for sequencing was PBMCs. The origin of the receptors is a male donor in good health and CMV-seronegative. CDR3s include the opening cysteine and the closing phenylalanine or tryptophan.

j_call v_call cdr3_aa
TRBJ1-1 TRBV4-1 CASSQGSRADTEAFF
TRBJ2-2 TRBV6-4 CASSDLVYTGSTGELFF
TRBJ1-1 TRBV5-1 CASSLVTATNTEAFF
NA TRBV29-1 CSVEDPLGRVEQYF
TRBJ1-3 TRBV7-3 CASSLGAAGNTIYF
TRBJ1-5 TRBV18 CASSTGYPPQPQHF
TRBJ1-2 TRBV4-3 CASSQDRGLDYGYTF
TRBJ2-2 TRBV5-1 CASSFLAGGNTGELFF
TRBJ2-1 TRBV27 CASSRQLAGEQFF
TRBJ2-5 TRBV5-6 CATSGQNQETQYF
TRBJ2-7 TRBV2 CASRETGSLLYEQYF
TRBJ1-5 TRBV28 CASSDRGPAQPQHF
TRBJ1-5 TRBV6-5 CASSLGQEGKHQPQHF
TRBJ2-3 TRBV9 CASSALSGSSTDTQYF
TRBJ1-2 TRBV11-2 CASSPGLANYGYTF
TRBJ2-3 TRBV5-1 CASSTGGAQTTDTQYF
TRBJ2-3 TRBV6-5 CASSYREDTDTQYF
TRBJ2-1 TRBV11-3 CASSSARYNEQFF
TRBJ2-2 TRBV28 CASSLWGGAEDGELFF
TRBJ1-3 TRBV5-1 CASSLGAASGNTIYF
TRBJ1-2 TRBV7-9 CASSLGDRVDYGYTF
TRBJ1-4 TRBV18 CASSPQITDNEKLFF
TRBJ2-1 TRBV19 CASSLQAGGPQFF
TRBJ2-3 TRBV29-1 CSVQRGTGATDTQYF
TRBJ2-7 TRBV18 CASSPPSFYEQYF
TRBJ1-2 TRBV7-2 CASSSGGRGPNYGYTF
TRBJ2-7 TRBV9 CASSGSGRAFDEQYF
TRBJ2-1 TRBV7-9 CASSLGLAGPNEQFF
TRBJ2-3 TRBV11-2 CASSNPRRDRGRGTDTQYF
TRBJ1-1 TRBV16 CASSQTPFMNTEAFF
TRBJ2-1 TRBV5-1 CASRGQGVGGPSEQFF
TRBJ2-7 TRBV13 CASSLGVIYEQYF
TRBJ2-1 TRBV28 CASTPGGRLGNEQFF
TRBJ1-5 TRBV7-2 CASSSQPNQPQHF
TRBJ1-2 TRBV19 CASSISVHGYTF
TRBJ2-7 TRBV6-5 CASRRDEGREQYF
TRBJ2-5 TRBV19 CASSIGLAEETQYF
TRBJ2-7 TRBV13 CASGGESIGEQYF
TRBJ2-1 TRBV6-5 CASSYRDRGYNEQFF
TRBJ2-2 TRBV5-4 CASRVSGRGTGELFF
TRBJ2-7 TRBV10-3 CATGTSGRDPYEQYF
TRBJ1-1 TRBV5-1 CASSLYRGPENTEAFF
TRBJ2-7 TRBV6-5 CASSSPGAHSYEQYF
TRBJ1-2 TRBV28 CASSLLELRYGYTF
TRBJ2-7 TRBV7-6 CASSSRTMSEQYF
TRBJ1-4 TRBV6-5 CASSPKRQAGEKLFF
TRBJ2-1 TRBV7-2 CASSLSSSYNEQFF
TRBJ2-7 TRBV7-6 CASSLQLSGDEQYF
TRBJ2-3 TRBV20-1 CSASGTDTQYF
NA TRBV5-1 CASSSAGLAPTYEQYF
TRBJ1-4 TRBV6-5 CASRYQGTEKLFF
TRBJ2-7 TRBV7-9 CASSLVGLAGVEQYF
TRBJ1-5 TRBV28 CASSLRGGTNQPQHF